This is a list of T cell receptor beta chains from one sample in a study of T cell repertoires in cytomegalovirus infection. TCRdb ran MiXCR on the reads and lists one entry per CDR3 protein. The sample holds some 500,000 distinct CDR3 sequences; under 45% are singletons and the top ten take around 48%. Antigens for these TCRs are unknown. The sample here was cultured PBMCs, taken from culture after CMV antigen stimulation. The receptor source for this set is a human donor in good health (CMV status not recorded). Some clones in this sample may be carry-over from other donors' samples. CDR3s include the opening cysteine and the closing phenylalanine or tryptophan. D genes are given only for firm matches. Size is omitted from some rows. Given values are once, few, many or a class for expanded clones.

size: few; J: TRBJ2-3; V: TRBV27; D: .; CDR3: CASRQSVTDTQYF; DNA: TGTGCCAGCAGGCAGTCCGTAACAGATACGCAGTATTTT
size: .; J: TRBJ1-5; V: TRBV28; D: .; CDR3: CASSPARHRFPNQPQHF; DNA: TGTGCCAGCAGTCCGGCGCGACACAGGTTCCCCAATCAGCCCCAGCATTTT
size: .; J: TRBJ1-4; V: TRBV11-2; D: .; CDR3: CASSLPGGSNEKLFF; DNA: TGTGCCAGCAGCCTACCCGGGGGGTCTAATGAAAAACTGTTTTTT
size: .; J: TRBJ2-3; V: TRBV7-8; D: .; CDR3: CASSHAASQGSFTDTQYF; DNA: TGTGCCAGCAGCCATGCCGCCTCTCAGGGGTCCTTCACAGATACGCAGTATTTT
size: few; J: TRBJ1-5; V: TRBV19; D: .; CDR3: CASRTFPGRAWDQPQHF; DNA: TGTGCCAGTAGAACGTTCCCCGGGAGGGCTTGGGATCAGCCCCAGCATTTT
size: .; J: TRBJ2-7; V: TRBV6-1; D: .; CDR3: CASSEVDLMWSEQYF; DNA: TGTGCCAGCAGTGAAGTGGACCTGATGTGGTCCGAGCAGTACTTC
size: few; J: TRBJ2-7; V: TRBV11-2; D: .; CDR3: CASSLQQTGEQYF; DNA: TGTGCCAGCAGCTTACAACAGACGGGCGAGCAGTACTTC
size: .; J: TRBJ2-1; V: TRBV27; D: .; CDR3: CASSQQGWGYNEQFF; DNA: TGTGCCAGCAGTCAACAGGGTTGGGGCTACAATGAGCAGTTCTTC
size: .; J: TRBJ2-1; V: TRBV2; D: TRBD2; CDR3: CASSFTSGGSNEQFF; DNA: TGTGCCAGCAGTTTTACTAGCGGGGGATCCAATGAGCAGTTCTTC
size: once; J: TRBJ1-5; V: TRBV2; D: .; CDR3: CASSGQYSNQPQHF; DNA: TGTGCCAGCAGTGGCCAATATAGCAATCAGCCCCAGCATTTT
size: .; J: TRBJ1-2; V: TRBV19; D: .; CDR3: CASSNPGGGDYGYTF; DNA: TGTGCCAGTAGTAATCCCGGCGGAGGGGACTATGGCTACACCTTC
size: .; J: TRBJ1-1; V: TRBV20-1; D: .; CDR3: CSARDLGGVLAKMNTEAFF; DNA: TGCAGTGCTAGAGATTTGGGCGGGGTGTTAGCTAAGATGAACACTGAAGCTTTCTTT
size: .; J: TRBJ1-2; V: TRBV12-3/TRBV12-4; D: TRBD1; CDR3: CASSFDRVYGYTF; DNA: TGTGCCAGCAGCTTCGACAGGGTCTATGGCTACACCTTC
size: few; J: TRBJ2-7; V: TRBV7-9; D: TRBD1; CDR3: CASIVGTGSFYEQYF; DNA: TGTGCCAGCATTGTTGGGACAGGGTCCTTCTACGAGCAGTACTTC
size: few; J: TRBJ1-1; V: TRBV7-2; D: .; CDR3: CASSPNRFEAFF; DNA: TGTGCCAGCAGCCCCAACAGGTTTGAAGCTTTCTTT
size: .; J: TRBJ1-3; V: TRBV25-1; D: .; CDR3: CASSDLQMINTIYF; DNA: TGTGCCAGCAGTGACCTCCAGATGATAAACACCATATATTTT
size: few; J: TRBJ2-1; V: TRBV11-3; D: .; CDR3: CASSPRGGRDEQFF; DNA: TGTGCCAGCAGCCCCCGTGGTGGTCGCGATGAGCAGTTCTTC
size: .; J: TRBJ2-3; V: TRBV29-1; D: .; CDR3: CSVEPGGSADTQYF; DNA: TGCAGCGTTGAACCAGGGGGGAGCGCAGATACGCAGTATTTT
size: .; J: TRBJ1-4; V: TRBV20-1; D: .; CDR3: CSAREMAGKNEKLFF; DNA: TGCAGTGCTAGAGAAATGGCAGGGAAGAATGAAAAACTGTTTTTT
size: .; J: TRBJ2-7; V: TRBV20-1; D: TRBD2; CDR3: CSARDGSSSGNEQYF; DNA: TGCAGTGCTAGAGATGGATCCTCCAGCGGGAACGAGCAGTACTTC
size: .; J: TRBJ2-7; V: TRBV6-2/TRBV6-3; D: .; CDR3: CASSYPLSEQYF; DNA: TGTGCCAGCAGTTACCCCTTGAGCGAGCAGTACTTC
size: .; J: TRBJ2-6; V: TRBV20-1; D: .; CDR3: CSARGWRRAGANVLTF; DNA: TGCAGTGCTAGAGGATGGAGGAGGGCGGGGGCCAACGTCCTGACTTTC
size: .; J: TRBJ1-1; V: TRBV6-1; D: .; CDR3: CASSGQVKWIRNTEAFF; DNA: TGTGCCAGCAGTGGACAGGTTAAGTGGATACGAAACACTGAAGCTTTCTTT
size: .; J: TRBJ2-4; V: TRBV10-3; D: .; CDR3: CAINDRRYF; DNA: TGTGCCATCAACGACAGACGGTACTTC
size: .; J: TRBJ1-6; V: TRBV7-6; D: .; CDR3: CASSSDIDNSPLHF; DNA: TGTGCCAGCAGCTCAGACATTGATAATTCACCCCTCCACTTT
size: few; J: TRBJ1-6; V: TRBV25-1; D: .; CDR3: CASSEWGGPANSPLHF; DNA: TGTGCCAGCAGTGAATGGGGGGGACCGGCTAATTCACCCCTCCACTTT
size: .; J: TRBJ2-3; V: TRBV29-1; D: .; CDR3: CSATESTQYF; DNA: TGCAGTGCGACAGAGAGTACGCAGTATTTT
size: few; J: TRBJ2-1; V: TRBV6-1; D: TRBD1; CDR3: CASSPDRGPYNEQFF; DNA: TGTGCCAGCAGTCCGGACAGGGGGCCGTACAATGAGCAGTTCTTC
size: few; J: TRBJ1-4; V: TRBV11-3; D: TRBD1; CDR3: CASSAVGQEEKLFF; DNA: TGTGCCAGCAGCGCGGTGGGACAGGAAGAAAAACTGTTTTTT
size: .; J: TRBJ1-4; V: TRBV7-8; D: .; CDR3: CASSPRVGEKLFF; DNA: TGTGCCAGCAGCCCGCGGGTTGGCGAAAAACTGTTTTTT
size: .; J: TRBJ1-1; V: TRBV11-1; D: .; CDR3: CASSLVSQLSGAFF; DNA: TGTGCCAGCAGCTTAGTTAGCCAGCTGAGCGGAGCTTTCTTT
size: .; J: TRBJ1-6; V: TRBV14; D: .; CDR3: CASSHRAGGSPLHF; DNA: TGTGCCAGCAGCCATCGGGCCGGGGGTTCACCCCTCCACTTT
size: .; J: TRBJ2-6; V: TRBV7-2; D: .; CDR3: CASSLGGEAVVLTF; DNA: TGTGCCAGCAGCTTAGGAGGGGAGGCAGTAGTCCTGACTTTC
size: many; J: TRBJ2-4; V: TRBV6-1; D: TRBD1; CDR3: CASSIRVGQGKNIQYF; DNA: TGTGCCAGCAGTATTCGGGTTGGACAGGGGAAAAACATTCAGTACTTC
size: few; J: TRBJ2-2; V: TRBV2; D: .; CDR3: CASSAPSGELFF; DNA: TGTGCCAGCAGTGCACCTTCCGGGGAGCTGTTTTTT
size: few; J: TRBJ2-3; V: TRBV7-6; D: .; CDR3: CASSFTGLSPDTQYF; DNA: TGTGCCAGCAGCTTCACGGGCCTGAGCCCAGATACGCAGTATTTT
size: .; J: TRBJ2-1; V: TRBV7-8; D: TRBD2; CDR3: CANSLRGGGGAYNEQFF; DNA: TGTGCCAACAGCTTAAGAGGGGGCGGGGGGGCCTACAATGAGCAGTTCTTC
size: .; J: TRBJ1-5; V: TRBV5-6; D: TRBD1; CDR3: CASSLGGQGRYQPQHF; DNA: TGTGCCAGCAGCTTGGGTGGACAGGGAAGATATCAGCCCCAGCATTTT
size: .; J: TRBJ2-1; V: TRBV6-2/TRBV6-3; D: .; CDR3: CASTAQRAKYNEQFF; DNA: TGTGCCAGCACCGCCCAGCGGGCGAAATACAATGAGCAGTTCTTC
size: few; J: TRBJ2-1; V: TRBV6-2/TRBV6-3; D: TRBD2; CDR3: CASSEVLAGGPGGYNEQFF; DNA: TGTGCCAGCAGTGAGGTCCTAGCGGGAGGGCCGGGGGGCTACAATGAGCAGTTCTTC
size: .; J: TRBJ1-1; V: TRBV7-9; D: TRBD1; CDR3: CASSLGDRGNTEAFF; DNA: TGTGCCAGCAGCTTAGGGGACAGGGGGAACACTGAAGCTTTCTTT
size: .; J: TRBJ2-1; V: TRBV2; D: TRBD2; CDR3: CASRGRLAGVSSYNEQFF; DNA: TGTGCCAGCAGAGGGAGGCTAGCGGGAGTTAGCTCCTACAATGAGCAGTTCTTC
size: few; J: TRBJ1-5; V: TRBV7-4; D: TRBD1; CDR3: CASSRQGTAGVPQHF; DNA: TGTGCCAGCAGCCGACAGGGGACGGCGGGGGTACCCCAGCATTTT
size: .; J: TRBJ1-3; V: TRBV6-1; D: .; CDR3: CASRSGTGNTIYF; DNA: TGTGCCAGCAGAAGCGGGACTGGAAACACCATATATTTT
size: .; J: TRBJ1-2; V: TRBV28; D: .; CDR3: CASSQPHNYGYTF; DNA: TGTGCCAGCAGCCAGCCCCATAACTATGGCTACACCTTC